This TCR beta chain was sequenced during a study of cytomegalovirus exposure and HLA in healthy donors. 60 Vbeta and 13 Jbeta primers were used in PCR. The assay was immunoSEQ multiplex PCR, and TCRdb's table has in-frame clones only and misses some. Of over 150,000 clones in the sample, over 80% are singletons; the top ten hold approximately 1.5%. With regard to this clone: No DNA is shown, since the ends of the CDR3 on it are uncertain; the CDR3 is the one TCRdb lists.

CDR1 is LNHDA and CDR2 is SQIVND in the germline V gene (reference sequence). The CDR3 has 13 amino acids, counting both end residues. This chain uses TRBV19 with TRBJ1-5; the table's D gene call, TRBD1, was not cross checked with the DNA. Sequencing was done on a sample of PBMCs. The TCR sequence derives from a girl aged 5 to 17 in good health and CMV-seropositive. CDR3 amino acids: CASSILADQPQHF.